Sequencing of this T cell receptor (beta chain) was carried out in a study of T cell changes during pregnancy in multiple sclerosis. Libraries were prepared by immunoSEQ multiplex PCR; TCRdb keeps only in-frame clonotypes and omits some of them. The data contain about 42,000 clones, 87% of them singletons. CDR1 and CDR2 from the germline V gene are SGHRS and YFSETQ. The CDR3 runs to 15 residues. V shed 4 bases, J shed 4 bases, and the junction held 4 bases outside the gene matches. The receptor comes from a female donor with multiple sclerosis, enrolled in a pregnancy study. This specimen consisted of CD4+ T cells from peripheral blood mononuclear cells, obtained after pregnancy. The V gene is TRBV5-1, the J gene TRBJ2-1, with 11 bases fitting TRBD2. The DNA of the CDR3 is TGCGCCAGCAGCCTACTAGCGGGGGCGTACAATGAGCAGTTCTTC. Protein product: CASSLLAGAYNEQFF.